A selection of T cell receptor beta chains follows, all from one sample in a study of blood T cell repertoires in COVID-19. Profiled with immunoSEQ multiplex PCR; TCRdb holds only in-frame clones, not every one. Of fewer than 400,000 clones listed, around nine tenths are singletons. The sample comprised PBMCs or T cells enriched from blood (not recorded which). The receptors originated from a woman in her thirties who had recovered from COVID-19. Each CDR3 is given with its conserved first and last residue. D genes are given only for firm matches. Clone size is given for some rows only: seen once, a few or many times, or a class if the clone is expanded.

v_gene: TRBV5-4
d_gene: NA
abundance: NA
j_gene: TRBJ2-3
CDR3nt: TGTGCCAGCAGCTTGACGCGTATCACAGATACGCAGTATTTT
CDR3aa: CASSLTRITDTQYF

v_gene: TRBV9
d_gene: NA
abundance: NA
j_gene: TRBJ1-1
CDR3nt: TGTGCCAGCAGCGTAGATAGATCAGGAGGGCACACTGAAGCTTTCTTT
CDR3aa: CASSVDRSGGHTEAFF

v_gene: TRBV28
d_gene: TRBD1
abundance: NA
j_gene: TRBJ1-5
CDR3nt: TGTGCCAGCAGTCTATACAGGGGTAATCAGCCCCAGCATTTT
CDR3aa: CASSLYRGNQPQHF

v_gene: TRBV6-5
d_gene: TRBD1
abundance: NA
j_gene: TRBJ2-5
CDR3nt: TGTGCCAGCAGTACCGGACAGGGTCAAGGAGAGACCCAGTACTTC
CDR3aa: CASSTGQGQGETQYF

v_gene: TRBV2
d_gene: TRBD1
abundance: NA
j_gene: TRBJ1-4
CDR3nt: TGTGCCAGCAGTGAACCAACAGGGGGAGATGAAAAACTGTTTTTT
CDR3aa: CASSEPTGGDEKLFF

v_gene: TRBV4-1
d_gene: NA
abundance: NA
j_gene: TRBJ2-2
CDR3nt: TGCGCCAGCAGCCAATCCCGGGTCGGCACCGGGGAGCTGTTTTTT
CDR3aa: CASSQSRVGTGELFF

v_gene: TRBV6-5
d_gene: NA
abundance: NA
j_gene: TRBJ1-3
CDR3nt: TGTGCCAGCAGTTACGCAACTTCTAACTCTGGAAACACCATATATTTT
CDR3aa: CASSYATSNSGNTIYF

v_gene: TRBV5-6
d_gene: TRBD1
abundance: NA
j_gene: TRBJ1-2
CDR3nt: TGTGCCAGCAGCTTCGCCCCGGGACAGGGGGCGCCTGGCTACACCTTC
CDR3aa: CASSFAPGQGAPGYTF

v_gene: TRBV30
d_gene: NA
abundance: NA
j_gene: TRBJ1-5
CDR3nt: TGTGCCTTCACTAGACAGGCTCAAAATCAGCCCCAGCATTTT
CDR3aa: CAFTRQAQNQPQHF

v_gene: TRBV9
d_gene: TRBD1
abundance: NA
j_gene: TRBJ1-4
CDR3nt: TGTGCCAGCAGCGCGACAGGGGCGAGTGAAAAACTGTTTTTT
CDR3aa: CASSATGASEKLFF

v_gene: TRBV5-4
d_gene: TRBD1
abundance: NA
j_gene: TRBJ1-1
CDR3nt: TGTGCCAGCAGCTCTCCCGGGACAGGGAACACTGAAGCTTTCTTT
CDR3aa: CASSSPGTGNTEAFF

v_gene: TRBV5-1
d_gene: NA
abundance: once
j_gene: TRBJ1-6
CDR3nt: TGCGCCAGCAGCTTGGACCCAGCGTCAAATTCACCCCTCCACTTT
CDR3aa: CASSLDPASNSPLHF

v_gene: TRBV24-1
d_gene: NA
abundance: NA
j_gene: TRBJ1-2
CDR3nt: TGTGCCACCGCTCCGGGAGGACAGTTAGATTTCGGCTACACCTTC
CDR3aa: CATAPGGQLDFGYTF

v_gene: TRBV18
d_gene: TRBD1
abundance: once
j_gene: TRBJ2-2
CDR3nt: TGTGCCAGCTCACCACTAAGCCCCCGGACAGGGGTGGGGGAGCTGTTTTTT
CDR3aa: CASSPLSPRTGVGELFF

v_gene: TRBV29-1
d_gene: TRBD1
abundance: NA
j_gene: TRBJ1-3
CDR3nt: TGCAGCGTCATGGGACAGGGTGGAAACACCATATATTTT
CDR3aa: CSVMGQGGNTIYF

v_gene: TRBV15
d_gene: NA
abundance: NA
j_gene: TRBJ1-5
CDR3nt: TGTGCCACCAGCAGAGAACGGGGATCGGATCAGCCCCAGCATTTT
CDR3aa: CATSRERGSDQPQHF

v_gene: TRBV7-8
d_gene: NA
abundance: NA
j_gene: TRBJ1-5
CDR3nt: TGTGCCAGCAGCTTAGGTTTGGGAGGAAATCAGCCCCAGCATTTT
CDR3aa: CASSLGLGGNQPQHF